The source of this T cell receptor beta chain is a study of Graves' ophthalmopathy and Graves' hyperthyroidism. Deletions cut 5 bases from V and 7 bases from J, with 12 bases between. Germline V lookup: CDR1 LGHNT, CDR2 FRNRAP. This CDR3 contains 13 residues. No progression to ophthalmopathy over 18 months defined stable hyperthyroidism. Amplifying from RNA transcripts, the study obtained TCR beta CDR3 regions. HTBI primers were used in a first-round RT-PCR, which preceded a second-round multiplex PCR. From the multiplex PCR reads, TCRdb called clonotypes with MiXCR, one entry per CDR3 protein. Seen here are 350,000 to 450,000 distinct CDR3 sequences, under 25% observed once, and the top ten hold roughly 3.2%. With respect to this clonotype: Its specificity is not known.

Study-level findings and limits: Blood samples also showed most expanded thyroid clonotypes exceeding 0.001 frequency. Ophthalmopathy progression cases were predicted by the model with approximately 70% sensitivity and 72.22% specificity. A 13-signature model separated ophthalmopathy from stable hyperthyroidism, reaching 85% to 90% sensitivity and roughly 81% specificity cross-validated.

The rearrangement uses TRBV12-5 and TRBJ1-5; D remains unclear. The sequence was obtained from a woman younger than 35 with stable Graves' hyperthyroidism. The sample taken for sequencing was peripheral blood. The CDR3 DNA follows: TGTGCTAGTGGTCCCCCATTGGGACAGCCCCAGCATTTT. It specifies CASGPPLGQPQHF.